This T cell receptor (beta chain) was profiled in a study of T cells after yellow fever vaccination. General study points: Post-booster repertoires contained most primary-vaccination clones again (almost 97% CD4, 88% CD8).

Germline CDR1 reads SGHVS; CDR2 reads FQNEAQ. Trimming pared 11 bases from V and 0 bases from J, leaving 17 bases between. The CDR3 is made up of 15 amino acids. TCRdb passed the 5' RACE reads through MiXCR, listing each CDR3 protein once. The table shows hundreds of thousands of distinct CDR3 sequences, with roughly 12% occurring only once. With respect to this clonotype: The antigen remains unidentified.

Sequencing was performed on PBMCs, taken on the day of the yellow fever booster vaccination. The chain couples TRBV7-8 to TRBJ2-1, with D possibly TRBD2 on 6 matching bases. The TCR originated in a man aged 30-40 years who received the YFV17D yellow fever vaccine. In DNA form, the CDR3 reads TGTGCCTCCCTTCGGTGGCGGGACTCCTACAATGAGCAGTTCTTC. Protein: CASLRWRDSYNEQFF.